The table lists the clone carrying this T cell receptor beta chain with a few counts. The sample belongs to a study of patients and donors after allogeneic stem cell transplantation. MiXCR, run by TCRdb on the RT-PCR reads, gives a single entry per CDR3 protein. The sample lists roughly 940,000 distinct CDR3 sequences, around 17% occurring once. V lost 1 base to trimming and J lost 1 base, with 14 bases between them. The CDR3 runs 16 residues. CDR1 SGHRS and CDR2 YFSETQ come from the germline V gene. The receptor was derived from a human donor who was either an allogeneic HSCT recipient or a stem cell or donor lymphocyte infusion donor (not recorded which). It is not recorded whose cells these are; they may come from a transplant donor. The sample was blood, either unsorted or a sorted T cell fraction (not recorded which). The chain links TRBV5-1 to TRBJ1-1; D is possibly TRBD1 (6 bases). The CDR3 loop reads CASSLSWGLGNTEAFF. The CDR3, as DNA: TGCGCCAGCAGCTTGAGTTGGGGGCTGGGGAACACTGAAGCTTTCTTT.